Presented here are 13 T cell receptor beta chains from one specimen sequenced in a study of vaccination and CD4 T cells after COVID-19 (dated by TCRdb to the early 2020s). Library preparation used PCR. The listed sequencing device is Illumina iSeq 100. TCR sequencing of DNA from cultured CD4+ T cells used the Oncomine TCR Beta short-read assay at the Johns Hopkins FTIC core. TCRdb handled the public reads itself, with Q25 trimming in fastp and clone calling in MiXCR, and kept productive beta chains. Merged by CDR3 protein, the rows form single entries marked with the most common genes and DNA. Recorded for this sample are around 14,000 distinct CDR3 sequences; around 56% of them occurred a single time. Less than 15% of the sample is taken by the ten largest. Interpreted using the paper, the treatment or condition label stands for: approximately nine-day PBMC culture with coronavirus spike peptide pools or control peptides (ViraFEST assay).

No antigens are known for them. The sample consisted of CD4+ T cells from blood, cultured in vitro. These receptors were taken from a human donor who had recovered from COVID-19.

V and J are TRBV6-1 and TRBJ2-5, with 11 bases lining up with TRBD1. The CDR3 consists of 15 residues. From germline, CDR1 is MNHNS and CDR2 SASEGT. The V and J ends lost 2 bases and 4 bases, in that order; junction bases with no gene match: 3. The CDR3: CASSELGTGGETQYF. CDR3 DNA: TGTGCCAGCAGTGAATTAGGGACAGGGGGAGAGACCCAGTACTTC.

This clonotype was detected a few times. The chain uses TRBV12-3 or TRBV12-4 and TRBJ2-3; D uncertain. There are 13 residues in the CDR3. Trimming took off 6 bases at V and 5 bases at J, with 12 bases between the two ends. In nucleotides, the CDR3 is TGTGCCAGCAGGCCCGCGAGTGGAGATACGCAGTATTTT. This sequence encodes CASRPASGDTQYF.

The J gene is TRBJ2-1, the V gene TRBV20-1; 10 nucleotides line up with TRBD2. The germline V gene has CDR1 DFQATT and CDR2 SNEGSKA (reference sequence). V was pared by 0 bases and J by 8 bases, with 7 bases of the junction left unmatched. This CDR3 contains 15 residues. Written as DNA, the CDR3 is TGCAGTGCTAGAGATCGTACTAGCGGGATCGATGAGCAGTTCTTC. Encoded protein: CSARDRTSGIDEQFF.

The CDR3 nucleotides read TGTGCCAGCAGTACGGACAGGGGAGGTAGGGGCAATCAGCCCCAGCATTTT. It is translated as CASSTDRGGRGNQPQHF. This sequence joins TRBV12-3 or TRBV12-4 and TRBJ1-5, with 9 positions matching TRBD1. The CDR3 has 17 residues. Losses at the gene ends were 5 bases for V and 2 bases for J; bases not matched to a gene: 10.

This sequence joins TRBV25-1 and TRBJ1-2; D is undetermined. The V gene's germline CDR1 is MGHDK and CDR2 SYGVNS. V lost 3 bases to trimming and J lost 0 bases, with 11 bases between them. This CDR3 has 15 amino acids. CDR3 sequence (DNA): TGTGCCAGCAGTGAGGGTTTAGGGCCTAACTATGGCTACACCTTC. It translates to CASSEGLGPNYGYTF.

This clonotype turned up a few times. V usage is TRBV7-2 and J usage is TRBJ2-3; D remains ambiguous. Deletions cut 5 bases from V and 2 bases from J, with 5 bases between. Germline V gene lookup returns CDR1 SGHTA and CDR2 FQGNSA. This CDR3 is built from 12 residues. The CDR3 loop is CASSLFTDTQYF. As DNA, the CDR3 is TGTGCCAGCAGCCTATTCACAGATACGCAGTATTTT.

This CDR3 reads CASSRMGQGKGYTF. The DNA of the CDR3 is TGTGCCAGCAGCCGAATGGGACAGGGAAAAGGCTACACCTTC. This chain uses TRBV7-8 with TRBJ1-2; 9 positions agree with TRBD1. Unmatched junction bases numbered 9, after V lost 5 bases and J lost 8 bases. This CDR3 has 14 amino acids. Germline CDR1 SGHVS, CDR2 FQNEAQ.

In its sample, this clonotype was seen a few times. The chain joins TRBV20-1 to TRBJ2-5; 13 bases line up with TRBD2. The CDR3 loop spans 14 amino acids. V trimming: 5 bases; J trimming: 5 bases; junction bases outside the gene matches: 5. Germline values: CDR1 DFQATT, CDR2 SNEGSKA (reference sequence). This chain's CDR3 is CSAGLAGVGETQYF. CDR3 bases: TGCAGTGCTGGACTAGCGGGAGTCGGCGAGACCCAGTACTTC.

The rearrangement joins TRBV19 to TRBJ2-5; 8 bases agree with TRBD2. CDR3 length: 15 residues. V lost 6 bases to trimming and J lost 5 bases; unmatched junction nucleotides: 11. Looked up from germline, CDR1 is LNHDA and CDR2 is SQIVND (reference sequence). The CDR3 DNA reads TGTGCCAGTAGGTCCGCCGGGAGGGCCAGTGAGACCCAGTACTTC. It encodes CASRSAGRASETQYF.

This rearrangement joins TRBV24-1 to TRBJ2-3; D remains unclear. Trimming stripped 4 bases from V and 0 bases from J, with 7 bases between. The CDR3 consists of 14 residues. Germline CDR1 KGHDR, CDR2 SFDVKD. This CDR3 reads CATSDRRSTDTQYF. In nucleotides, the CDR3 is TGTGCCACCAGTGACCGACGGAGCACAGATACGCAGTATTTT.

The CDR3 nucleotides are TGCGCCAGCAGCGAGGGGACAGGCAATCAGCCCCAGCATTTT. Amino acids: CASSEGTGNQPQHF. The chain joins TRBV5-1 to TRBJ1-5; 7 positions match TRBD1. Losses at the gene ends were 4 bases for V and 2 bases for J; bases not matched to a gene: 3. The CDR3 spans 14 residues. CDR1 is SGHRS, CDR2 YFSETQ, per germline.

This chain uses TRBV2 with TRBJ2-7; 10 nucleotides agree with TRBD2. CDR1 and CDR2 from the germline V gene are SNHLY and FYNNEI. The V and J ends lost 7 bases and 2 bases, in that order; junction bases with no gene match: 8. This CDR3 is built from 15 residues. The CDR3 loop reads CASTRKREGPYEQYF. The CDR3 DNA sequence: TGTGCCAGCACTAGGAAGCGGGAGGGCCCCTACGAGCAGTACTTC.

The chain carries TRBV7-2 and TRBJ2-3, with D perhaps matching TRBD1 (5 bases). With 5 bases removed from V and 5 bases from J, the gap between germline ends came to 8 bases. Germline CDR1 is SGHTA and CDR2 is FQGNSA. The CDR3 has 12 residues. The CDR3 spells CASSPQGDTQYF. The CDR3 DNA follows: TGTGCCAGCAGCCCCCAGGGAGATACGCAGTATTTT.